The 15 T cell receptor beta chains listed next were all sequenced from one sample in a study of blood T cell repertoires in COVID-19. Only in-frame clones appear in the TCRdb table, and some are missing; sequencing was by immunoSEQ multiplex PCR. Altogether around 250,000 clones are present, about nine tenths being singletons, with the ten largest covering 0.94%. The specimen sequenced was peripheral blood. The receptors stem from a woman aged 40 to 50 who had recovered from COVID-19.

The gene calls are TRBV27 and TRBJ2-5; 8 bases agree with TRBD2. The junction had 9 bases not matched to a gene; V was cut back by 7 bases and J by 5 bases. The CDR3 extends over 14 amino acids. Looked up from germline, CDR1 is MNHEY and CDR2 is SMNVEV (reference sequence). CDR3 sequence: CASNLAGPGETQYF. The CDR3 bases are TGTGCCAGCAACCTAGCGGGCCCTGGGGAGACCCAGTACTTC.

The chain combines TRBV2 with TRBJ1-1; D call uncertain. Trimming removed 8 bases at V and 0 bases at J, with 10 bases between. CDR3 length equals 13 residues. CDR1 is SNHLY and CDR2 is FYNNEI in the germline V gene. The CDR3 coding sequence is TGTGCCAGCGCCCTAGGAATGAACACTGAAGCTTTCTTT. It codes for CASALGMNTEAFF.

CDR3 sequence: CASSSRGGQGVAEAFF. The CDR3 DNA is TGTGCCAGCAGCTCGCGAGGGGGACAGGGTGTCGCTGAAGCTTTCTTT. This chain links TRBV7-9 with TRBJ1-1; 9 nucleotides match TRBD1. The CDR3 is 16 amino acids. J gave up 6 bases and V 4 bases, and 12 bases lay outside the gene matches. Germline CDR1 is SEHNR and CDR2 is FQNEAQ (reference sequence).

The rearrangement links TRBV14 to TRBJ1-2; D is unclear. Trimming took off 4 bases at V and 8 bases at J, with 17 bases between the two ends. CDR3 size: 14 residues. CDR1 and CDR2 from the germline V gene are SGHDN and FVKESK. CDR3 region: CASSRSGGGQGYTF. CDR3 nucleotides: TGTGCCAGCAGCCGAAGCGGAGGAGGCCAGGGCTACACCTTC.

The chain is built from TRBV6-5 and TRBJ2-1; D may be TRBD1 (6 bases). The CDR3 length is 14 residues. V was trimmed by 6 bases and J by 3 bases, leaving 12 bases between them. The germline V gene encodes CDR1 MNHEY and CDR2 SVGAGI. Written as DNA, the CDR3 is TGTGCCAGCAGCACAGGGTTGGTCTACAATGAGCAGTTCTTC. Translation gives CASSTGLVYNEQFF.

The V gene is TRBV27, the J gene TRBJ2-2; D gene unclear. The germline V gene encodes CDR1 MNHEY and CDR2 SMNVEV (reference sequence). V shed 2 bases and J shed 0 bases, with 7 bases lying between them. This CDR3 region has 15 residues. The DNA for the CDR3 is TGTGCCAGCAGTTTACTGCGAGCGAACACCGGGGAGCTGTTTTTT. Its protein product is CASSLLRANTGELFF.

This chain links TRBV3-1 (or the pseudogene TRBV3-2) with TRBJ2-6; D remains ambiguous. The CDR3 spans 13 residues. The germline gives CDR1 LGHDT, CDR2 YNNKEL (reference sequence). V gave up 5 bases and J gave up 1 base, with 3 bases separating them. In DNA form, the CDR3 reads TGTGCCAGCAGCTCATCTGGGGCCAACGTCCTGACTTTC. It specifies CASSSSGANVLTF.

This chain connects TRBV27 to TRBJ2-5; D perhaps matches TRBD2 (5 bases). The germline gives CDR1 MNHEY, CDR2 SMNVEV (reference sequence). CDR3 length: 13 amino acids. V lost 7 bases and J lost 5, with 14 bases in between. CDR3 amino acids: CASTRGSGETQYF. As DNA, the CDR3 is TGTGCCAGCACCCGGGGATCCGGGGAGACCCAGTACTTC.

This clone has a handful of counts. This chain joins TRBV7-9 and TRBJ2-5, with a possible D match to TRBD2 (5 bases). Germline values: CDR1 SEHNR, CDR2 FQNEAQ (reference sequence). The CDR3 runs 12 residues. Trimming removed 5 bases from V and 5 bases from J, with 9 bases in between. The CDR3 region has the DNA TGTGCCAGCAGCCGGGGTGGGGAGACCCAGTACTTC. Amino acid sequence: CASSRGGETQYF.

This CDR3 reads CASSASGLPSALNTGELFF. Here the CDR3 DNA reads TGTGCCAGTTCTGCCTCGGGACTCCCCTCGGCGTTGAACACCGGGGAGCTGTTTTTT. The chain combines TRBV19 with TRBJ2-2; possibly TRBD2 for D (6 bases). Germline values: CDR1 LNHDA, CDR2 SQIVND (reference sequence). V was cut by 8 bases and J by 1 base, with 26 bases left in between. This CDR3 contains 19 residues.

This clone was observed once. The rearrangement joins TRBV11-3 to TRBJ1-1, with 7 nucleotides matching TRBD1. J was trimmed by 2 bases and V by 5 bases; bases with no gene match: 8. Germline V gene sequence: CDR1 SGHNT, CDR2 YENEEA. This CDR3 spans 15 amino acids. DNA of the CDR3: TGTGCCAGCAGCCCGAGGGGGCAGTTCAACACTGAAGCTTTCTTT. This codes for CASSPRGQFNTEAFF.

The chain uses TRBV11-3 and TRBJ2-3; 15 bases are shared with TRBD2. CDR1 is SGHNT, CDR2 YENEEA, per germline. Losses at the gene ends were 1 base for V and 0 bases for J; bases not matched to a gene: 2. This CDR3 spans 18 amino acids. CDR3 protein: CASSLGTSGRGSTDTQYF. The CDR3 coding sequence is TGTGCCAGCAGCTTAGGGACTAGCGGGAGGGGAAGCACAGATACGCAGTATTTT.

Regarding this clone: One end of the junction fails to match germline, which may point to a read error. V usage is TRBV6-1 and J usage is TRBJ2-3, with a possible D match to TRBD2 (6 bases). CDR3 size: 16 residues. Germline V lookup: CDR1 MNHNS, CDR2 SASEGT. As DNA, the CDR3 is TGTGCCAGCAGTAAAGCGGGCCCCGACGGCGCAGATACGCAGTATTTT. Protein product: CASSKAGPDGADTQYF.

This clone was observed once. This chain's CDR3 is CASSQLRDGGELETQYF. CDR3 DNA: TGTGCCAGCAGCCAACTCCGAGACGGGGGGGAATTAGAGACCCAGTACTTC. V and J are TRBV3-1 (or the pseudogene TRBV3-2) and TRBJ2-5; 8 nucleotides match TRBD2. V lost 2 bases to trimming and J lost 4 bases; unmatched junction nucleotides: 12. This CDR3 region has 17 residues. Germline V gene data show CDR1 as LGHDT and CDR2 as YNNKEL (reference sequence).

V gene TRBV25-1 combines with J gene TRBJ2-7; 8 bases line up with TRBD2. Trimming took 6 bases from V and 3 from J; bases not matched to a gene: 7. This CDR3 comprises 14 residues. CDR1 and CDR2 from the germline V gene are MGHDK and SYGVNS. The CDR3 region is CASSPTGGGYEQYF. The CDR3 DNA sequence: TGTGCCAGCAGCCCGACGGGGGGGGGCTACGAGCAGTACTTC.